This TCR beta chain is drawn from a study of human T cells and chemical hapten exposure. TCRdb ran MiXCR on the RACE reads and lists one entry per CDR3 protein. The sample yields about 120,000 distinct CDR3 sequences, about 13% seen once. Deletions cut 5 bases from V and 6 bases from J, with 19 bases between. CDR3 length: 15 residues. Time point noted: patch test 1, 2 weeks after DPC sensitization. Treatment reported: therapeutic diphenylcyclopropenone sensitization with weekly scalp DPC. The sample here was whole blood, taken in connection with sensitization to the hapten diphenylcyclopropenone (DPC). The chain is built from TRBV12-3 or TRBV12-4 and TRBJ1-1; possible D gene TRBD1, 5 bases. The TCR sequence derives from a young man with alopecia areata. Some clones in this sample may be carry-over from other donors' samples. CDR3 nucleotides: TGTGCCAGCAGTCTTACGAGGGACTTTATGGCTGAAGCTTTCTTT. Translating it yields CASSLTRDFMAEAFF.